The clone carrying this TCR beta chain was seen a few times. Its antigen is still unknown. TCRdb recomputed calls from the 5' RACE reads with MiXCR, one row per CDR3 protein. Here the sample spans roughly 25,000 distinct CDR3 sequences, almost 2.5% being singletons. These data originate in a study of neurological immune-mediated disorders. Study observations and caveats: Falling below healthy controls, multiple sclerosis showed the least TCR clonal expansion, while HTLV-1-associated myelopathy showed the most.

Trimming cost V 7 bases and J 4 bases, with 11 bases left between them. CDR3 length equals 13 residues. The clonotype comes from a woman between 45 and 60 years old with multiple sclerosis. This chain connects TRBV12-3 or TRBV12-4 to TRBJ1-5; no clear D. Sequenced sample: PBMCs. The DNA for the CDR3 is TGTGCCAGCACCTACTCCGAGAATCAGCCCCAGCATTTT. Translated, it gives CASTYSENQPQHF.